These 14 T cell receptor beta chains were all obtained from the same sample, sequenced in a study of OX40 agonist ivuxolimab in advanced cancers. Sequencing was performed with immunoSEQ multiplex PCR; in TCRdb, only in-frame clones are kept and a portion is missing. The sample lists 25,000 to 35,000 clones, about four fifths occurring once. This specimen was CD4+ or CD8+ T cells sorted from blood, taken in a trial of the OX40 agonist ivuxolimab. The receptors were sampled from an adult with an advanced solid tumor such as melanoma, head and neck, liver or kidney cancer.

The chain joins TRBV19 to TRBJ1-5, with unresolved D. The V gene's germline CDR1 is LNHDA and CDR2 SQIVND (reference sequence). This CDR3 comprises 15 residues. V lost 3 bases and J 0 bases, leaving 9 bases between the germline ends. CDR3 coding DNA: TGTGCCAGTAGTATGGGAGGTTATAGCAATCAGCCCCAGCATTTT. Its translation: CASSMGGYSNQPQHF. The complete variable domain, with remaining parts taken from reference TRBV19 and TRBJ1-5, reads DGGITQSPKYLFRKEGQNVTLSCEQNLNHDAMYWYRQDPGQGLRLIYYSQIVNDFQKGDIAEGYSVSREKKESFPLTVTSAQKNPTAFYLCASSMGGYSNQPQHFGDGTRLSIL.

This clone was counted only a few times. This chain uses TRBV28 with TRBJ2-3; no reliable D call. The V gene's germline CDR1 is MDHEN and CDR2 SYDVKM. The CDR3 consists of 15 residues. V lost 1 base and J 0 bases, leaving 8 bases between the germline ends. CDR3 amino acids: CASSLFGESTDTQYF. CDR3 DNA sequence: TGTGCCAGCAGTTTATTTGGGGAAAGCACAGATACGCAGTATTTT.

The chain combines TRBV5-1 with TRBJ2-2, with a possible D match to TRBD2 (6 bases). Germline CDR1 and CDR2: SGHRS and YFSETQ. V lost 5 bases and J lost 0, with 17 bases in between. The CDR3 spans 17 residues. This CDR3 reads CASSLLASVSNTGELFF. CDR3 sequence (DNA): TGCGCCAGCAGTCTGCTGGCTAGCGTGTCGAACACCGGGGAGCTGTTTTTT.

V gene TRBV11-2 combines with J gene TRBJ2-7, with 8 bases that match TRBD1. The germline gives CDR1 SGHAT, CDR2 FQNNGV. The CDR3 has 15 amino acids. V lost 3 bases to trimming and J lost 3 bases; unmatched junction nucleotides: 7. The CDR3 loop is CASSLSRGRFYEQYF. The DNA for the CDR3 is TGTGCCAGCAGCTTGAGCAGGGGGCGATTCTACGAGCAGTACTTC.

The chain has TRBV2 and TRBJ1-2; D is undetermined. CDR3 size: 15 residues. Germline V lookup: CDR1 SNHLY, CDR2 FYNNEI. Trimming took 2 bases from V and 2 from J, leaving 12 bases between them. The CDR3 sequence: CASSESVGPNYGYTF. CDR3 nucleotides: TGTGCCAGCAGTGAATCCGTCGGTCCGAACTATGGCTACACCTTC.

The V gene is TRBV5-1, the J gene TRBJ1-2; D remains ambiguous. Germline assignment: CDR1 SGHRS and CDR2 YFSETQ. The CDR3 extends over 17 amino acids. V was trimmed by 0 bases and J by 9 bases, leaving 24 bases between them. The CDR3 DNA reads TGCGCCAGCAGCTTGGGGGTGAGTGGGCAGGAGGATCAGAGCTACACCTTC. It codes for CASSLGVSGQEDQSYTF.

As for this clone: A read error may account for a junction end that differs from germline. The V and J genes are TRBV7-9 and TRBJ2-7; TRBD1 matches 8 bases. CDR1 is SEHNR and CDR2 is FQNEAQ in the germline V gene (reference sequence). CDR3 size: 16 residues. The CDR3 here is CASRLAKTGVSYEQYF. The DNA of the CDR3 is TGTGCCAGCAGATTAGCCAAGACAGGGGTCTCCTACGAGCAGTACTTC.

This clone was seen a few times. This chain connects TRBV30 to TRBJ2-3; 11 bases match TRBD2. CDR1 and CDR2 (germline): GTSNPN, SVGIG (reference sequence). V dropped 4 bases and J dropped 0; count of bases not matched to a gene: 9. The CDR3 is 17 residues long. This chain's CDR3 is CAWTVLAGAFSTDTQYF. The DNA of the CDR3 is TGTGCCTGGACGGTACTAGCGGGGGCCTTTAGCACAGATACGCAGTATTTT.

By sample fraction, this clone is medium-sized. In DNA, the CDR3 is TGCGCCAGCAGCTCCCTAGCGGGCTACGAGCAGTACTTC. Its translation: CASSSLAGYEQYF. J is TRBJ2-7 and V is TRBV5-1, with TRBD2 matching 8 bases. CDR1 is SGHRS, CDR2 YFSETQ, per germline. This CDR3 has 13 amino acids. V dropped 3 bases and J dropped 3; count of bases not matched to a gene: 2.

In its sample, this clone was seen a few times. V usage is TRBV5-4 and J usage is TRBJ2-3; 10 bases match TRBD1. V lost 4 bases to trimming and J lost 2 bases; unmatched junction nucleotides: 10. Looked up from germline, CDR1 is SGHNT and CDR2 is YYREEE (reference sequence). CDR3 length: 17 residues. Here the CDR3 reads CASSPSPGTGDTDTQYF. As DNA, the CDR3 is TGTGCCAGCAGCCCCTCACCCGGGACAGGGGACACAGATACGCAGTATTTT.

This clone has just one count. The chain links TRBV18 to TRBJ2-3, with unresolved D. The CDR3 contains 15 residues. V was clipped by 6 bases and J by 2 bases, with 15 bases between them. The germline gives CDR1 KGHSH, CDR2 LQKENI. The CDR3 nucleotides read TGTGCCAGCTCCTGGGAACTGACCTTCACAGATACGCAGTATTTT. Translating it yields CASSWELTFTDTQYF.

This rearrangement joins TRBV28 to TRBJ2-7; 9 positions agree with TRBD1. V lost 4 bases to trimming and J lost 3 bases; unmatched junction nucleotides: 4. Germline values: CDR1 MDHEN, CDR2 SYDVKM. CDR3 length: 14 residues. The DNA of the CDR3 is TGTGCCAGCAGTTCGGACAGGGGTGGCTACGAGCAGTACTTC. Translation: CASSSDRGGYEQYF.

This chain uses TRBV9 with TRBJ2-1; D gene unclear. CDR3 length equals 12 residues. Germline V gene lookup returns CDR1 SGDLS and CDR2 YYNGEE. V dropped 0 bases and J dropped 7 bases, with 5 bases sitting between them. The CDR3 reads CASSVEDNEQFF. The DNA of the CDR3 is TGTGCCAGCAGCGTAGAGGATAATGAGCAGTTCTTC.

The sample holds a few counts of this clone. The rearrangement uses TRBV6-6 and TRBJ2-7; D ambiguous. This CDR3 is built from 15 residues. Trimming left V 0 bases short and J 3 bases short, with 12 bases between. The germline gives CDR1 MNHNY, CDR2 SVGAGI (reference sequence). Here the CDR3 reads CASSYSRSSRYEQYF. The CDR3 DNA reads TGTGCCAGCAGTTACTCGAGAAGTTCACGCTACGAGCAGTACTTC.